This T cell receptor (beta chain) comes out of a study of vaccination and CD4 T cells after COVID-19. Background on the study: Median time from COVID diagnosis to post-COVID sampling was 100 to 130 days (35 to 161).

Treatment meaning: roughly 10-day PBMC culture with coronavirus spike peptide pools or control peptides (ViraFEST assay). Using peptide pools, antigen-specific T cells were expanded in ViraFEST before TCRs were sequenced. Oncomine TCR Beta short-read sequencing was applied to DNA from cultured CD4+ T cells. After culture, CD4+ T cells served as the source for genomic DNA extraction. TCRdb re-called the PCR reads with MiXCR, one entry per CDR3 protein. The sample contains 14,000 to 15,000 distinct CDR3 sequences, around 48% of which appear only once. There are 13 residues in the CDR3. Germline V gene sequence: CDR1 MDHEN, CDR2 SYDVKM. On this clonotype itself: The antigen is not known. At one boundary the junction diverges from the germline segment, which might be a read error.

The chain couples TRBV28 to TRBJ2-7; D tentatively fits TRBD1 or TRBD2 (5 bases each). This receptor was obtained from a human donor who had recovered from COVID-19. The source material was CD4+ T cells from blood, cultured in vitro. In DNA form, the CDR3 reads TGTGCCAGTAGTTTAGAGGGGTTCCGCGAGCAGTACTTC. Its protein is CASSLEGFREQYF.